This TCR beta chain was identified during a study of T cell responses to AZD1222 COVID-19 vaccine (TCRdb year 2021). A note on the overall study: Because spike-specific TCR depth and breadth did not differ between the two schedules, AZD1222 recipients who got a second dose at roughly 4 weeks were pooled with those who got a second dose at roughly 12 weeks. TCR sequencing was performed for 230 to 250 trial participants, of whom some 200 were given two doses of AZD1222 and roughly 25 were given two doses of MenACWY control vaccine. Trial participants were enrolled by age into 18-55, 56-69 and 70-plus year subgroups, with approximately 150, 28 and 58 TCR-sequenced participants respectively. What the authors observed across the whole study: Conclusions about previously exposed vaccinees are limited because only six or seven AZD1222 recipients were SARS-CoV-2 seropositive at baseline. Because no day 14 peak-response samples were available, repertoires were characterized only after the peak T cell response. Reportedly, close to half of the unique spike-specific TCRs recognized epitopes lying outside the regions that are mutated in the B.1.351 and B.1.1.7 variants. CD4 TCRs associated with the vaccine covered the entire spike protein, and the dominant responses were in regions 160-218 and 743-854. After two AZD1222 doses, spike-specific TCR breadth and depth were significantly higher than at day 0 and than in MenACWY recipients. The 56-69-year group was small, and its depth increase did not reach significance, likely because of low power. Participants were mostly white British, with more females than males. The authors suggested clonal diversity may have been underestimated.

The trim is 9 bases for V and 6 bases for J, with a gap of 11 bases between the germline ends. The germline V gene sets CDR1 to MDHEN and CDR2 to SYDVKM. Inclusive of the bounding cysteine and phenylalanine, the CDR3 is 11 residues long. Only the CDR3 part of the read is kept: 33 bases, read in frame from the first base. In regard to this clone: It has no known antigen specificity. Qualities for individual bases were not recorded, and no much larger clone is one base off.

The CDR3 regions of human TCRbeta chains were subjected to immunosequencing. Per the original workflow: Repertoire TCRs were matched against a reference library of SARS-CoV-2-specific TCRs generated with the MIRA antigen-specificity platform. Breadth meant the fraction of unique TCRs that were SARS-CoV-2-associated, whereas depth meant the fraction of total T cells that were SARS-CoV-2-associated. Each spike-specific TCR was assigned to its reactive spike region and to a CD4 or CD8 class using the MIRA data. Log10-transformed breadth and depth values were compared by one-way ANOVA with Sidak's multiple comparisons tests. The immuneACCESS repertoire file appears here via TCRdb, limited to in-frame rearrangements. These files lack a portion of the clones; in checked studies, under half of the deficit traces to unresolved V genes, and the cause of the others is not known. That table gives V, J and clone size, and the DNA gave D and trimming. This sample gives about 120,000 clones in total; about 85% of them show up just once. The ten largest account for 1.6% of the sample.

Per the publication, the time point label means: baseline before first vaccination. The vaccinee samples were drawn from two UK trials, COV001 and COV002, one of which was a single-blind randomized controlled phase 2/3 trial testing AZD1222 (ChAdOx1 nCoV-19) in healthy adults. Trial participant PBMC samples were collected at day 0 and day 28 after the second dose for TCRbeta chain sequencing. The chain was built from TRBV28 and TRBJ1-1; the D gene cannot be named for sure. This sequence was found in an adult in good health. Sequencing was performed on peripheral blood, taken on day 0 of AZD1222 vaccination. CDR3 region: CASSGFPEAFF. The DNA is TGTGCCAGTTCAGGTTTTCCTGAAGCTTTCTTT.